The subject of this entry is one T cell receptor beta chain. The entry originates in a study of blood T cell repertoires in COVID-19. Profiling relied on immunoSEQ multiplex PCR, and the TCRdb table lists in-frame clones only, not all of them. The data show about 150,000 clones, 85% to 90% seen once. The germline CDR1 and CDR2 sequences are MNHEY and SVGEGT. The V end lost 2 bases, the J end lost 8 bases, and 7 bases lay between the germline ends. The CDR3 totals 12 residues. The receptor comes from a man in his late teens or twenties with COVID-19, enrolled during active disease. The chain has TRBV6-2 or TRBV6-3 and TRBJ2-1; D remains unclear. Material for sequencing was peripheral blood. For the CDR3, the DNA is TGTGCCAGCAGTTACCCTCCCGATGAGCAGTTCTTC. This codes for CASSYPPDEQFF.